The rows below give T cell receptor beta chains drawn from one sample of a study of beta chain features in type 1 diabetes. TCRdb keeps only in-frame clones here, not all; method: immunoSEQ multiplex PCR. This sample carries around 650,000 clones, 9.5% to 15% of them seen once, and the ten largest clones take more than 0.095%. The specimen sequenced was naive CD4+ T cells from blood. Source of these receptors: a man younger than 45 with type 1 diabetes. Both conserved end residues are part of each CDR3. Each record gives: clone size, D gene, V gene, J gene, CDR3 protein, CDR3 DNA. The D gene is left open where the match is weak. Clone sizes are given selectively: once, few, many, or a class where the clone is expanded.

>few|TRBD2|TRBV7-2|TRBJ2-1
CASSLVASGYNEQFF
TGTGCCAGCAGCTTAGTGGCTAGCGGGTACAATGAGCAGTTCTTC
>-|-|TRBV5-6|TRBJ1-2
CASSPPGQTYGYTF
TGTGCCAGCAGCCCGCCGGGGCAGACCTATGGCTACACCTTC
>few|-|TRBV19|TRBJ2-1
CASSLSDEQFF
TGTGCCAGTAGTCTCTCAGATGAGCAGTTCTTC
>-|-|TRBV10-3|TRBJ2-5
CAIRGDFEETQYF
TGTGCCATCAGGGGGGACTTCGAAGAGACCCAGTACTTC
>few|-|TRBV20-1|TRBJ2-7
CSALGILEQYF
TGCAGTGCCCTCGGCATCCTGGAGCAGTACTTC
>few|-|TRBV6-6|TRBJ2-2
CASSYSVRSNTGELFF
TGTGCCAGCAGTTACTCGGTCCGTTCGAACACCGGGGAGCTGTTTTTT
>-|-|TRBV18|TRBJ1-1
CASSLLLQGAGGNTEAFF
TGTGCCAGCTCACTCCTACTACAGGGCGCGGGGGGAAACACTGAAGCTTTCTTT
>few|-|TRBV7-2|TRBJ1-5
CASSSQGGPAGQPQHF
TGTGCCAGCAGCTCCCAGGGAGGTCCTGCAGGTCAGCCCCAGCATTTT
>-|-|TRBV5-6|TRBJ1-2
CASSLPGSYGYTF
TGTGCCAGCAGCTTGCCCGGGAGCTATGGCTACACCTTC
>few|-|TRBV10-3|TRBJ2-7
CAISGLTYEQYF
TGTGCCATCAGTGGACTGACTTACGAGCAGTACTTC
>-|TRBD2|TRBV7-9|TRBJ2-1
CATQGLAGLEQFF
TGTGCCACCCAGGGGCTAGCGGGGCTTGAGCAGTTCTTC
>few|TRBD1|TRBV5-1|TRBJ1-1
CASSVGQINTEAFF
TGCGCCAGCAGCGTGGGACAGATCAACACTGAAGCTTTCTTT
>few|TRBD1|TRBV7-9|TRBJ1-2
CASSLAGGYGYTF
TGTGCCAGCAGTTTAGCAGGGGGCTATGGCTACACCTTC
>few|TRBD1|TRBV6-6|TRBJ2-7
CASSTTGGSYEQYF
TGTGCCAGCAGTACGACAGGGGGTAGTTACGAGCAGTACTTC
>few|-|TRBV7-9|TRBJ1-5
CASSGKDAGVNQPQHF
TGTGCCAGCAGCGGGAAAGATGCCGGGGTAAATCAGCCCCAGCATTTT
>few|TRBD2|TRBV7-2|TRBJ2-1
CASSPKLAGGKYNEQFF
TGTGCCAGCAGCCCGAAACTAGCGGGGGGAAAATACAATGAGCAGTTCTTC
>few|-|TRBV6-1|TRBJ2-7
CASSEIGQSYEQYF
TGTGCCAGCAGTGAAATCGGACAGTCCTACGAGCAGTACTTC
>-|-|TRBV10-3|TRBJ2-1
CAITDRGGHYEQFF
TGTGCCATCACCGATAGGGGGGGCCACTATGAGCAGTTCTTC
>few|-|TRBV7-2|TRBJ2-2
CASSPVVSGELFF
TGTGCCAGCAGCCCCGTAGTTTCCGGGGAGCTGTTTTTT
>-|-|TRBV5-1|TRBJ1-1
CASSSGPMNTEAFF
TGCGCCAGCAGCTCGGGACCGATGAACACTGAAGCTTTCTTT
>few|-|TRBV25-1|TRBJ1-3
CASSEGRSSGNTIYF
TGTGCCAGCAGTGAAGGACGGAGCTCTGGAAACACCATATATTTT
>few|-|TRBV7-9|TRBJ2-3
CASSLSLMTSTDTQYF
TGTGCCAGCAGCTTATCCCTGATGACGAGCACAGATACGCAGTATTTT
>few|-|TRBV2|TRBJ2-7
CASSEALRDPNYEQYF
TGTGCCAGCAGTGAAGCGCTTCGAGACCCAAACTACGAGCAGTACTTC
>-|-|TRBV28|TRBJ1-2
CASSRGDYGYTF
TGTGCCAGCAGCAGGGGAGACTATGGCTACACCTTC
>-|-|TRBV5-6|TRBJ2-2
CASSLPSGTETGELFF
TGTGCCAGCAGCTTGCCTTCCGGGACGGAAACCGGGGAGCTGTTTTTT
>few|-|TRBV29-1|TRBJ1-4
CSAEGLGEKLFF
TGCAGCGCTGAAGGGCTGGGTGAAAAACTGTTTTTT
>-|-|TRBV4-2|TRBJ2-5
CASSQDGPSQTQYF
TGTGCCAGCAGCCAAGATGGCCCGTCCCAGACCCAGTACTTC
>-|-|TRBV7-2|TRBJ2-5
CASSSDIHWRETQYF
TGTGCCAGCAGCTCCGATATTCACTGGAGGGAGACCCAGTACTTC
>-|-|TRBV2|TRBJ2-5
CANSRGLQETQYF
TGTGCCAACTCCCGGGGGCTGCAAGAGACCCAGTACTTC
>few|-|TRBV14|TRBJ2-7
CASSLLPGDTPDEQYF
TGTGCCAGCAGCCTACTTCCAGGGGACACGCCTGACGAGCAGTACTTC
>-|-|TRBV19|TRBJ2-2
CASRISGELFF
TGTGCCAGTAGAATCAGCGGGGAGCTGTTTTTT
>few|TRBD1|TRBV23-1|TRBJ1-2
CASSPRQGAGYGYTF
TGCGCCAGCAGTCCCCGACAGGGGGCTGGCTATGGCTACACCTTC
>few|-|TRBV30|TRBJ1-5
CAWSVVGGNQPQHF
TGTGCCTGGAGTGTTGTGGGAGGCAATCAGCCCCAGCATTTT
>-|-|TRBV11-2|TRBJ1-2
CASSLEGAYGYTF
TGTGCCAGCAGCTTAGAAGGAGCCTATGGCTACACCTTC
>-|TRBD1|TRBV5-6|TRBJ1-2
CASSAGGGYTF
TGTGCCAGCAGCGCAGGGGGTGGCTACACCTTC
>few|-|TRBV30|TRBJ1-5
CAWSVQGDQPQHF
TGTGCCTGGAGTGTACAGGGAGATCAGCCCCAGCATTTT
>-|-|TRBV4-3|TRBJ2-1
CASSQEGPPNNEQFF
TGCGCCAGCAGCCAAGAGGGACCCCCTAACAATGAGCAGTTCTTC
>few|-|TRBV5-4|TRBJ2-2
CASSLAGVNTGELFF
TGTGCCAGCAGCTTGGCCGGGGTTAACACCGGGGAGCTGTTTTTT
>few|-|TRBV6-5|TRBJ1-6
CASSYRQGGSPLHF
TGTGCCAGCAGTTACAGGCAGGGTGGTTCACCCCTCCACTTT
>few|-|TRBV9|TRBJ1-2
CASSVTVNYGYTF
TGTGCCAGCAGCGTTACAGTAAACTATGGCTACACCTTC
>-|-|TRBV4-3|TRBJ2-3
CASSQIGGETLRDTQYF
TGCGCCAGCAGCCAAATCGGGGGCGAAACCCTCAGGGATACGCAGTATTTT
>few|TRBD1|TRBV6-5|TRBJ1-5
CASSDRGRGNQPQHF
TGTGCCAGCAGCGACAGGGGGCGAGGCAATCAGCCCCAGCATTTT
>few|TRBD1|TRBV5-1|TRBJ2-7
CASSLGRDRVTYEQYF
TGCGCCAGCAGCTTGGGCCGGGACAGGGTTACCTACGAGCAGTACTTC
>few|-|TRBV19|TRBJ1-2
CASSIGNGLFAVF
TGTGCCAGTAGTATAGGCAACGGCCTCTTCGCCGTCTTC
>few|TRBD1|TRBV7-9|TRBJ2-1
CASSSRDRANEQFF
TGTGCCAGCAGCTCCCGGGACAGGGCCAATGAGCAGTTCTTC
>few|-|TRBV12-5|TRBJ2-7
CASGTFRRYEQYF
TGTGCTAGTGGTACCTTTCGGCGCTACGAGCAGTACTTC
>-|TRBD1|TRBV11-2|TRBJ2-4
CASSLDRGNIQYF
TGTGCCAGCAGCCTAGACAGGGGAAACATTCAGTACTTC
>few|-|TRBV7-6|TRBJ1-6
CASSLGQPNNSPLHF
TGTGCCAGCAGCTTAGGTCAGCCCAATAATTCACCCCTCCACTTT
>few|-|TRBV6-5|TRBJ1-4
CATSLQGRGNEKLFF
TGTGCCACCAGTCTACAGGGAAGGGGTAATGAAAAACTGTTTTTT
>few|-|TRBV18|TRBJ2-3
CASSPVGDGDTQYF
TGTGCCAGCTCACCAGTAGGGGATGGAGATACGCAGTATTTT
>-|TRBD1|TRBV18|TRBJ1-2
CASSPRDRPNYGYTF
TGTGCCAGCTCACCTCGGGACAGACCTAACTATGGCTACACCTTC
>few|-|TRBV14|TRBJ1-6
CASSQEGSPLHF
TGTGCCAGCAGCCAAGAGGGTTCACCCCTCCACTTT
>few|-|TRBV19|TRBJ1-5
CASTRISGQPQHF
TGTGCCAGTACCCGGATCTCTGGGCAGCCCCAGCATTTT
>few|-|TRBV10-3|TRBJ2-2
CAIRGGSGTGELFF
TGTGCCATCAGAGGGGGGAGTGGTACCGGGGAGCTGTTTTTT
>few|-|TRBV2|TRBJ2-2
CASSNQGDGELFF
TGTGCCAGCAGTAACCAGGGTGACGGGGAGCTGTTTTTT
>few|-|TRBV6-1|TRBJ1-2
CASGSPLPRHYTF
TGTGCCAGCGGGTCCCCCCTCCCAAGGCACTACACCTTC
>few|-|TRBV5-1|TRBJ1-5
CASSLAGQGSNQPQHF
TGCGCCAGCAGCTTGGCCGGGCAGGGCAGCAATCAGCCCCAGCATTTT